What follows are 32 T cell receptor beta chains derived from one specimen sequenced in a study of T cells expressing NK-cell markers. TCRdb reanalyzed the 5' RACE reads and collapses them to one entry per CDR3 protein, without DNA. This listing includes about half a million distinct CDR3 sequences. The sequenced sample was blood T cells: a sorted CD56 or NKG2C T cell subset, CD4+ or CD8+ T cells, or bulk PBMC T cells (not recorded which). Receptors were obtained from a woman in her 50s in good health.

The chain's CDR3 is CASSHIAGPNTGELFF. V gene TRBV7-9 combines with J gene TRBJ2-2; TCRdb indicates TRBD2, and absent DNA this call remains unverified. Germline lookup yields CDR1 SEHNR and CDR2 FQNEAQ (reference sequence). The CDR3 has 16 amino acids.

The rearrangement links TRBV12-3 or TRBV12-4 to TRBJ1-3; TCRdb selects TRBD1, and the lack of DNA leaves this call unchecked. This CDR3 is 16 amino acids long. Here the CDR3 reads CASSRTGARGQNTIYF.

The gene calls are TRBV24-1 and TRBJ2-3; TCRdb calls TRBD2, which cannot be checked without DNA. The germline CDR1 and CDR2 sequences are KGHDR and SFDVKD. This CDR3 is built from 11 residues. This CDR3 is CATGTSGTQYF.

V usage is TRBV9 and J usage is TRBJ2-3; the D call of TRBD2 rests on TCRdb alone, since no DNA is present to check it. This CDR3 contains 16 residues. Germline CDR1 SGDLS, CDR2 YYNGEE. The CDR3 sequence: CASSVGLAGDADTQYF.

CDR3 sequence: CSAQGASGELQSYEQYF. The rearrangement links TRBV20-1 to TRBJ2-7; TCRdb's assignment of TRBD2 cannot be checked, as there is no DNA. CDR1 is DFQATT and CDR2 is SNEGSKA in the germline V gene (reference sequence). The CDR3 spans 17 residues.

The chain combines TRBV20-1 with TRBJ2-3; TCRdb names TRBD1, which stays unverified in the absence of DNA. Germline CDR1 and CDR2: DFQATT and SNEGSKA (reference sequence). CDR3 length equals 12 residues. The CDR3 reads CSAQGQSDTQYF.

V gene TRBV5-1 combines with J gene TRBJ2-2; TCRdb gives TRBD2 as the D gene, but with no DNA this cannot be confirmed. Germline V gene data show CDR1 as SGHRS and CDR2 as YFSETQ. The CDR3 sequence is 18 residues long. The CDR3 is CASSTRLAGGPSSGELFF.

Here the CDR3 reads CASSRASVGYTF. The rearrangement joins TRBV5-1 to TRBJ1-2. CDR1 is SGHRS, CDR2 YFSETQ, per germline. This CDR3 has 12 residues.

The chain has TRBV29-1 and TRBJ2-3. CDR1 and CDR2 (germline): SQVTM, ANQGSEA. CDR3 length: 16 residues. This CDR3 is CSVDGSGRPLADTQYF.

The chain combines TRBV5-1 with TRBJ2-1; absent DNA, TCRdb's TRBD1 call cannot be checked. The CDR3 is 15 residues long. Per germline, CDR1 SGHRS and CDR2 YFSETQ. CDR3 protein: CASRSGQTRGNEQFF.

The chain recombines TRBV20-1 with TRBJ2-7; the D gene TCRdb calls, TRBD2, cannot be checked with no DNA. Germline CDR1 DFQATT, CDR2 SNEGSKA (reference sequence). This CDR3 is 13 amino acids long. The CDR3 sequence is CSASLAGTRGQYF.

CDR3 amino acids: CASRDYRSYEQYF. The J gene is TRBJ2-7, the V gene TRBV5-1; TCRdb's D call of TRBD2 is untestable without DNA. The CDR3 sequence is 13 residues long. Germline CDR1 reads SGHRS; CDR2 reads YFSETQ.

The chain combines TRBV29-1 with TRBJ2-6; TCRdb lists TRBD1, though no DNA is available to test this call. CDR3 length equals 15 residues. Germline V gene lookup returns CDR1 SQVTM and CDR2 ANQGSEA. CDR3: CSVVGTRSGANVLTF.

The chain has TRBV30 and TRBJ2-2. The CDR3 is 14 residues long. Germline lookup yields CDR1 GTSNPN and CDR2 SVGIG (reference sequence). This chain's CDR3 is CAWSPRQNTGELFF.

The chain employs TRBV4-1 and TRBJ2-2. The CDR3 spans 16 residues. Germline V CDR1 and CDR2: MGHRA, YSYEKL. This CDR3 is CASSQVGLAGIRELFF.

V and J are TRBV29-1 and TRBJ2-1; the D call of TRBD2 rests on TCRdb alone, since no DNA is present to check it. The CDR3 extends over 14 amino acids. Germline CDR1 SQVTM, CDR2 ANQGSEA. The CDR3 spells CSVPTSGKVNEQFF.

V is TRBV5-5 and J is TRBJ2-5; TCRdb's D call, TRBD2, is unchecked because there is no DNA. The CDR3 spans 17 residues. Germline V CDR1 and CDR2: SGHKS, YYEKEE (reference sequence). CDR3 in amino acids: CASSQTSGSLGRETQYF.

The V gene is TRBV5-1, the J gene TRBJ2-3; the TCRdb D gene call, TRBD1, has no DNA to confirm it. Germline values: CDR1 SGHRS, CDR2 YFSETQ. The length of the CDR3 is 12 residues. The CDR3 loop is CASGEGPDTQYF.

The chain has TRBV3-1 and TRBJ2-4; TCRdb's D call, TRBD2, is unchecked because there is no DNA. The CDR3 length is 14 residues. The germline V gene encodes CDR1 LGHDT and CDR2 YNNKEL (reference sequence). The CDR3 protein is CASSPLGGVGIQYF.

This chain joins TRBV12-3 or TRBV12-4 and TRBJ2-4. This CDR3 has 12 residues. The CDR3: CASSLQAKVQYF.

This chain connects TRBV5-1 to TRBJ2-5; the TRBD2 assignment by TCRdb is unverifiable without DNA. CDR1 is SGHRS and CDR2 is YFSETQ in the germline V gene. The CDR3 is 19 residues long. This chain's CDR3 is CASRSRAGLAGGRKETQYF.

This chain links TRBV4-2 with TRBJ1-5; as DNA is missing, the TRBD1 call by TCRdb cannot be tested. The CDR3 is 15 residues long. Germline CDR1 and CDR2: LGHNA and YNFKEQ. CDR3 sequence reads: CASSQAGTGAQPQHF.

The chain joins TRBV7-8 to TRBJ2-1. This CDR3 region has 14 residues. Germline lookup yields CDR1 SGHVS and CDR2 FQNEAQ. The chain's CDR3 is CASSLGVALTEQFF.

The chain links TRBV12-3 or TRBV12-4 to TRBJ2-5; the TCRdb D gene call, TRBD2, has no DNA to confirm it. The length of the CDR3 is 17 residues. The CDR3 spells CASTINRGGFTQETQYF.

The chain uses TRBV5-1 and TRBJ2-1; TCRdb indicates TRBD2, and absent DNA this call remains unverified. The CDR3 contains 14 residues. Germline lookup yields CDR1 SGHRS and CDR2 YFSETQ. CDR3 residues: CASRVLAGVYEQFF.

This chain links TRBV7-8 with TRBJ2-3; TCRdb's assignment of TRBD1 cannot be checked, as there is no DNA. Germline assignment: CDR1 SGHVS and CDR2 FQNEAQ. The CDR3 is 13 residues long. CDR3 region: CASSATGSDTQYF.

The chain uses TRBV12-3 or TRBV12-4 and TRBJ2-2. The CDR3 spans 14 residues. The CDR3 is CASSLSLGSRELFF.

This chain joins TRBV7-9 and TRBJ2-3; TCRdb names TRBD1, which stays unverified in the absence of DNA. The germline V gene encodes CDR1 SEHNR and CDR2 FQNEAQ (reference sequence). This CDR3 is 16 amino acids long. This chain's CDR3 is CASSPPGAGGTDTQYF.

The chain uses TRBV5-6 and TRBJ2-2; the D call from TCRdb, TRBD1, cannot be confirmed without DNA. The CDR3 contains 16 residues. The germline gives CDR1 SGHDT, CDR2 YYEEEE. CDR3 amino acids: CASSGGGHMNTGELFF. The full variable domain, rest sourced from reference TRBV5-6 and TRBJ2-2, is DAGVTQSPTHLIKTRGQQVTLRCSPKSGHDTVSWYQQALGQGPQFIFQYYEEEERQRGNFPDRFSGHQFPNYSSELNVNALLLGDSALYLCASSGGGHMNTGELFFGEGSRLTVL.

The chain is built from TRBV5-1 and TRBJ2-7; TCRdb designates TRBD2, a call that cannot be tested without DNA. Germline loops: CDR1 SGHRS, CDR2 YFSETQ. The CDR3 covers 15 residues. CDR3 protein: CASSLVASGSREQYF.

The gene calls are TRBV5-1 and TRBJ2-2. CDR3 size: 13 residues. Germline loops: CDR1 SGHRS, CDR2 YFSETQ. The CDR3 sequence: CASSSDYTGELFF.

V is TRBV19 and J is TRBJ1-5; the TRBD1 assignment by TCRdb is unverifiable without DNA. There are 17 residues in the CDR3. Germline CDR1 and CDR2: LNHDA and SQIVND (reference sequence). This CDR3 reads CASTQGGGGYSNQPQHF.